This TCR beta chain stems from a study of Graves' ophthalmopathy and Graves' hyperthyroidism. The study, taken as a whole, reports: The model predicted ophthalmopathy progression with roughly 71% sensitivity and under 75% specificity.

The CDR3 has 11 residues. The J segment lost 6 bases and the V segment lost 4 bases, leaving 1 base of the junction unmatched. CDR1 is DFQATT and CDR2 is SNEGSKA in the germline V gene (reference sequence). The diagnosis combined clinical symptoms, thyroxine, TRAb, thyroid ultrasound and orbital computed tomography scans. The TCR beta CDR3 regions underwent amplification from RNA transcripts. An opening RT-PCR round employed HTBI primers and preceded a second-round multiplex PCR. MiXCR, run by TCRdb on the multiplex PCR reads, gives a single entry per CDR3 protein. The sample lists hundreds of thousands of distinct CDR3 sequences; over 20% were seen once. This clonotype was picked up many times. The antigen is not known.

The rearrangement uses TRBV20-1 and TRBJ1-2; TRBD1 matches 8 bases. This sequence originates from a woman under 30 with stable Graves' hyperthyroidism. Some clones in this sample may be carry-over from other donors' samples. Sequences were obtained from peripheral blood. The chain's CDR3 is CSATGGNGYTF. The DNA of the CDR3 is TGCAGTGCTACAGGGGGCAATGGCTACACCTTC.